This TCR beta chain was identified in a study of cytomegalovirus exposure and HLA in healthy donors. Across the whole study: Counted in an early data release were about 85 million unique TCRs from HLA-typed donors. Findings of the study overall: An ancestry cluster, one associated with Asian ancestry, reportedly showed fewer N-insertions than the 666-donor mean in a later analysis. Later, an analysis showed that TCR beta chains associated with HLA were more clonally expanded than others that were equally common.

J was trimmed by 2 bases and V by 5 bases; bases with no gene match: 6. The CDR3 is 15 amino acids. Germline lookup yields CDR1 SGHVS and CDR2 FQNEAQ. PCR involved 60 Vbeta and 13 Jbeta primers. Clones were read by immunoSEQ multiplex PCR, and TCRdb kept only the in-frame ones, dropping some. The table has approximately 160,000 clones, roughly 80% seen once. On this clone itself: Its antigen is currently unknown.

The chain joins TRBV7-8 to TRBJ1-3; 7 nucleotides align to TRBD1. The TCR was taken from a man between 45 and 60 years old in good health and CMV-seropositive. Sequenced: PBMCs. In DNA, the CDR3 is TGTGCCAGCAGCACAGACAGGGTGGCTGGAAACACCATATATTTT. Its translation: CASSTDRVAGNTIYF.